These T cell receptor beta chains were read from a single sample in a study of PD-1 blockade in classical Hodgkin lymphoma. Only in-frame clones appear in the TCRdb table, and some are missing; sequencing was by immunoSEQ multiplex PCR. The sample lists 4,900 or so clones, about 61% occurring once. Sequenced material: CD8+ T cells from blood, taken before the fourth cycle of nivolumab. These receptors were obtained from a human donor with classical Hodgkin lymphoma. Each CDR3 is given with its conserved first and last residue. Fields, in order: V gene, clone size, J gene, D gene, CDR3 DNA, CDR3 protein. The D gene is left open where the match is weak. The size field is filled for only some rows; it gives once, few, many or a size class.

v_gene: TRBV15; abundance: once; j_gene: TRBJ2-1; d_gene: NA; CDR3nt: TGTGCCACCAGCAGAGCGGAGGGGGAGAATGAGCAGTTCTTC; CDR3aa: CATSRAEGENEQFF
v_gene: TRBV19; abundance: NA; j_gene: TRBJ2-1; d_gene: NA; CDR3nt: TGTGCCAGCGCAGAAACCTCCTACAATGAGCAGTTCTTC; CDR3aa: CASAETSYNEQFF
v_gene: TRBV4-1; abundance: NA; j_gene: TRBJ2-2; d_gene: NA; CDR3nt: TGCGCCAGCAGCCACGGTGTCTCGACACTAAACACCGGGGAGCTGTTTTTT; CDR3aa: CASSHGVSTLNTGELFF
v_gene: TRBV13; abundance: NA; j_gene: TRBJ2-3; d_gene: NA; CDR3nt: TGTGCCAGCAGCTTTAAGCCCACAGATACGCAGTATTTT; CDR3aa: CASSFKPTDTQYF
v_gene: TRBV6-5; abundance: few; j_gene: TRBJ2-7; d_gene: NA; CDR3nt: TGTGCCAGCAGTTACGGGAGGGGGTACGAGCAGTACTTC; CDR3aa: CASSYGRGYEQYF
v_gene: TRBV7-8; abundance: NA; j_gene: TRBJ2-2; d_gene: TRBD2; CDR3nt: TGTGCCAGCAGCCCCGGACTAGCAGTGAACACCGGGGAGCTGTTTTTT; CDR3aa: CASSPGLAVNTGELFF
v_gene: TRBV14; abundance: NA; j_gene: TRBJ2-3; d_gene: NA; CDR3nt: TGTGCCAGCAGCTCGGACAGCTGGTGGGGACATAACTCGCTGACTCGGATATTCGGTACGCAGTATTTT; CDR3aa: CASSSDSWWGHNSLTRIFGTQYF
v_gene: TRBV5-6; abundance: NA; j_gene: TRBJ2-7; d_gene: TRBD1; CDR3nt: TGTGCCAGCAGCGAGACAGGGACAGTCTACGAGCAGTACTTC; CDR3aa: CASSETGTVYEQYF
v_gene: TRBV27; abundance: NA; j_gene: TRBJ2-2; d_gene: TRBD1; CDR3nt: TGTGCCAGCAGTCTCTGGACAGGCTTGAACACCGGGGAGCTGTTTTTT; CDR3aa: CASSLWTGLNTGELFF
v_gene: TRBV6-5; abundance: NA; j_gene: TRBJ2-3; d_gene: NA; CDR3nt: TGTGCCAGCAGTTACCGACAAGCGGCGATCACAGATACGCAGTATTTT; CDR3aa: CASSYRQAAITDTQYF
v_gene: TRBV5-7; abundance: medium-sized; j_gene: TRBJ2-7; d_gene: NA; CDR3nt: TGTGCCAGCAAAAGGCCCTACGAGCAGTACTTC; CDR3aa: CASKRPYEQYF
v_gene: TRBV7-8; abundance: NA; j_gene: TRBJ1-5; d_gene: NA; CDR3nt: TGTGCCAGCAGCTTAGAGGACGGGACGAATCAGCCCCAGCATTTT; CDR3aa: CASSLEDGTNQPQHF
v_gene: TRBV19; abundance: NA; j_gene: TRBJ2-7; d_gene: TRBD1; CDR3nt: TGTGCCAGTAGTATCAGGACAGGGGTGTACGAGCAGTACTTC; CDR3aa: CASSIRTGVYEQYF
v_gene: TRBV2; abundance: NA; j_gene: TRBJ1-1; d_gene: NA; CDR3nt: TGTGCCAGCAGTGGGGGAGAAGCTTTCTTT; CDR3aa: CASSGGEAFF
v_gene: TRBV7-6; abundance: NA; j_gene: TRBJ2-3; d_gene: NA; CDR3nt: TGTGCCAGCAGCCACCGTCAGGAGGGCACAGATACGCAGTATTTT; CDR3aa: CASSHRQEGTDTQYF
v_gene: TRBV11-2; abundance: NA; j_gene: TRBJ2-7; d_gene: NA; CDR3nt: TGTGCCAGCAGCTTAGGACACGAGCAGTACTTC; CDR3aa: CASSLGHEQYF
v_gene: TRBV27; abundance: NA; j_gene: TRBJ1-5; d_gene: NA; CDR3nt: TGTGCCAGCAGGGTCGGATTCAATCAGCCCCAGCATTTT; CDR3aa: CASRVGFNQPQHF
v_gene: TRBV2; abundance: once; j_gene: TRBJ1-5; d_gene: NA; CDR3nt: TGTGCCAGCAGAACAGAGAGTCATAGCAATCAGCCCCAGCATTTT; CDR3aa: CASRTESHSNQPQHF
v_gene: TRBV2; abundance: once; j_gene: TRBJ2-6; d_gene: NA; CDR3nt: TGTGCCGGCCAGGGTGATGGGGCCAACGTCCTGACTTTC; CDR3aa: CAGQGDGANVLTF
v_gene: TRBV11-2; abundance: few; j_gene: TRBJ2-1; d_gene: NA; CDR3nt: TGTGCCAGCAGCTTAGGGGCCGGGACCCCGGGTGACTATGAGCAGTTCTTC; CDR3aa: CASSLGAGTPGDYEQFF
v_gene: TRBV6-6; abundance: NA; j_gene: TRBJ2-1; d_gene: NA; CDR3nt: TGTGCCAGCGCTTGGTTAGCCGGCGAAGACAATGAGCAGTTCTTC; CDR3aa: CASAWLAGEDNEQFF
v_gene: TRBV7-8; abundance: NA; j_gene: TRBJ2-1; d_gene: NA; CDR3nt: TGTGCCAGCACGAATGCCCCTGACAATGAGCAGTTCTTC; CDR3aa: CASTNAPDNEQFF
v_gene: TRBV28; abundance: once; j_gene: TRBJ2-1; d_gene: NA; CDR3nt: TGTGCCAGCAGTTTCAACCCCGGGACACCGACAAACAATGAGCAGTTCTTC; CDR3aa: CASSFNPGTPTNNEQFF
v_gene: TRBV7-9; abundance: NA; j_gene: TRBJ2-2; d_gene: TRBD2; CDR3nt: TGTGCCAGCAGCTTGGGTGCCCGCCGGGGGGGGCCGAACACCGGGGAGCTGTTTTTT; CDR3aa: CASSLGARRGGPNTGELFF